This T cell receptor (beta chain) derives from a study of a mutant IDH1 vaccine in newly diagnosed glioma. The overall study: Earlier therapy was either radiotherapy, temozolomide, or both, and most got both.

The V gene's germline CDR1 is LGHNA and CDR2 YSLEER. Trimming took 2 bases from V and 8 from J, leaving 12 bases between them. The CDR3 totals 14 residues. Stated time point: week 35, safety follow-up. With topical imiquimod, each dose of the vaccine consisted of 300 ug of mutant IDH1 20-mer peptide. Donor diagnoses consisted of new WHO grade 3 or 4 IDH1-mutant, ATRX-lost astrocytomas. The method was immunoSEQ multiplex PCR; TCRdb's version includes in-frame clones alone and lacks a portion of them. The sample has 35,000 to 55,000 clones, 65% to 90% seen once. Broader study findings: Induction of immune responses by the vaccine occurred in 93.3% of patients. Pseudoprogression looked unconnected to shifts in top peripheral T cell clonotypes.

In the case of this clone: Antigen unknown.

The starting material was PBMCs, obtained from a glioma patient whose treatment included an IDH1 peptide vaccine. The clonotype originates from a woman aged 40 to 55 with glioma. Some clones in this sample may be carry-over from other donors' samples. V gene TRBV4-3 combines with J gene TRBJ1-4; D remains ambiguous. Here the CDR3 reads CASSQLPGNEKLFF. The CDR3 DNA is TGCGCCAGCAGCCAATTACCTGGGAACGAAAAACTGTTTTTT.